This TCR beta chain is drawn from a study of identifying expanded T cells in peripheral blood. Trimming left V 2 bases short and J 4 bases short, with 17 bases between. The CDR3 has 16 amino acids. CDR1 is SGHDN, CDR2 FVKESK, per germline. Data came from immunoSEQ multiplex PCR; TCRdb stores just in-frame clones and leaves some out. The repertoire includes 100,000 to 150,000 clones, 65% to 90% of them detected once, and 8.4% sits in the top ten. The chain links TRBV14 to TRBJ2-5; possible D gene TRBD1, 5 bases. The TCR was taken from a person aged 18 to 75 in good health. Sequenced material: blood. Here the CDR3 DNA reads TGTGCCAGCAGCCAAATCTTTTGGGAAAGGGGAGAGACCCAGTACTTC. This codes for CASSQIFWERGETQYF.